The 12 T cell receptor beta chains reported below all come from one sample, sequenced in a study of cytomegalovirus exposure and HLA in healthy donors (dated by TCRdb to 2017 to 2019). Libraries were constructed by the immunoSEQ multiplex PCR assay. For the multiplex PCR, a mixture combining 60 forward primers for TCR Vbeta segments and 13 reverse primers for TCR Jbeta segments was used. Entries here come from immuneACCESS through TCRdb and include only in-frame sequences with V and J called. Some clones fail to appear in such tables; in the studies checked, an unresolved V gene covers under half of the shortfall, and the cause of the remainder is unknown. The sample contains about 300,000 clones, 75% to 90% of them found a single time. 3% to 4% of the sample comes from the top ten. The sample was PBMCs. These receptors were obtained from a man aged 35 to 55 in good health and CMV-seropositive.

In its sample, this clone was seen a few times. This chain links TRBV18 with TRBJ2-1, with 8 nucleotides matching TRBD2. The CDR3 totals 14 residues. Germline-derived CDR1 and CDR2 are KGHSH and LQKENI. Unmatched junction bases numbered 7, after V lost 6 bases and J lost 6 bases. Here the CDR3 DNA reads TGTGCCAGCTCCCCCGGGGGGGGTCGCAATGAGCAGTTCTTC. Protein product: CASSPGGGRNEQFF.

This clone was detected only once. This rearrangement joins TRBV7-9 to TRBJ2-1; TRBD1 matches 9 bases. The CDR3 totals 17 residues. With V trimmed by 1 base and J by 6 bases, 10 bases remained unmatched. Germline CDR1 is SEHNR and CDR2 is FQNEAQ (reference sequence). CDR3 sequence reads: CASSLGAGTGRGNEQFF. The DNA of the CDR3 is TGTGCCAGCAGCTTAGGGGCCGGGACAGGGAGAGGCAATGAGCAGTTCTTC.

The genes are TRBV29-1 and TRBJ1-2; tentative D call: TRBD1 (6 bases). Germline CDR1 SQVTM, CDR2 ANQGSEA. There are 11 residues in the CDR3. V dropped 7 bases and J dropped 5 bases, with 11 bases sitting between them. DNA of the CDR3: TGCAGCGCGGACAGAAGTTATGGCTACACCTTC. It encodes CSADRSYGYTF.

The chain uses TRBV5-1 and TRBJ2-7; 9 nucleotides line up with TRBD1. Germline V CDR1 and CDR2: SGHRS, YFSETQ. V shed 4 bases and J 4 bases; nucleotides not matched to a gene: 6. This CDR3 comprises 14 residues. CDR3 DNA: TGCGCCAGCAGCCCACGGGACAGGGAATACGAGCAGTACTTC. Translating gives CASSPRDREYEQYF.

About this clone itself: The same CDR3 arises from other DNA sequences in this sample as well. This chain connects TRBV28 to TRBJ1-2, with D maybe TRBD1 (5 bases). CDR3 size: 13 residues. The V end was cut by 4 bases, the J end by 4 bases, with 10 bases between. The germline V gene has CDR1 MDHEN and CDR2 SYDVKM. CDR3 DNA: TGTGCCAGCAGTTCAGGGTCCTCCTATGGCTACACCTTC. This encodes CASSSGSSYGYTF.

The chain has TRBV5-1 and TRBJ2-5; D may be TRBD1 (6 bases). The CDR3 has 13 amino acids. V gave up 3 bases and J gave up 11 bases, with 17 bases separating them. Germline CDR1 SGHRS, CDR2 YFSETQ. CDR3 protein: CASSSDRRGEQYF. CDR3 nucleotides: TGCGCCAGCAGCTCCGACAGGCGTGGGGAGCAGTACTTC.

The gene calls are TRBV2 and TRBJ2-3; 13 bases are shared with TRBD2. In germline, CDR1 is SNHLY, CDR2 FYNNEI. After removal of 6 bases from V and 4 bases from J, the junction contained 7 bases not matched to a gene. CDR3 length: 16 residues. The CDR3 nucleotides read TGTGCCAGCAGCGACTTTACTAGCGGGGGGGCAGATACGCAGTATTTT. Translation: CASSDFTSGGADTQYF.

This clone has only a few counts. The gene calls are TRBV6-6 and TRBJ1-4, with 8 positions matching TRBD1. The J segment lost 3 bases and the V segment lost 6 bases, leaving 3 bases of the junction unmatched. Germline-derived CDR1 and CDR2 are MNHNY and SVGAGI (reference sequence). The CDR3 runs to 14 residues. The CDR3 DNA follows: TGTGCCAGCAGGGCGACAGGGGCTAATGAAAAACTGTTTTTT. This codes for CASRATGANEKLFF.

This rearrangement joins TRBV7-9 to TRBJ1-4; D possibly corresponds to TRBD1 (6 bases). Between the trimmed V and J ends, which lost 7 bases and 0 bases, there was a span of 9 bases. Looked up from germline, CDR1 is SEHNR and CDR2 is FQNEAQ (reference sequence). CDR3 length: 14 residues. DNA for the CDR3: TGTGCCAGCAATGGACAGTCAACTAATGAAAAACTGTTTTTT. Amino acid sequence: CASNGQSTNEKLFF.

The gene calls are TRBV5-1 and TRBJ2-1; D is uncertain. V was shortened by 1 base and J by 8 bases, with 10 bases between the two germline ends. In germline, CDR1 is SGHRS, CDR2 YFSETQ. The CDR3 loop spans 13 amino acids. CDR3 bases: TGCGCCAGCAGCTTGTTTCCCGAGCATGAGCAGTTCTTC. Translated, it gives CASSLFPEHEQFF.

This chain joins TRBV11-2 and TRBJ2-3; 9 bases match TRBD2. CDR1 and CDR2 (germline): SGHAT, FQNNGV. V lost 5 bases to trimming and J lost 4 bases; unmatched junction nucleotides: 10. This CDR3 spans 16 amino acids. The CDR3 nucleotides read TGTGCCAGCAGCCACTTAGCGGGAGAATTTCCAGATACGCAGTATTTT. Amino acid sequence: CASSHLAGEFPDTQYF.

This clone was seen a handful of times. The chain carries TRBV4-3 and TRBJ2-7, with D perhaps matching TRBD2 (5 bases). Germline CDR1 is LGHNA and CDR2 is YSLEER. The CDR3 runs to 16 residues. The V gene lost 0 bases and the J gene lost 5 bases, with 17 bases spanning the gap. The CDR3 here is CASSQDRSGEADEQYF. The CDR3 DNA reads as TGCGCCAGCAGCCAAGATAGGAGCGGAGAGGCCGACGAGCAGTACTTC.